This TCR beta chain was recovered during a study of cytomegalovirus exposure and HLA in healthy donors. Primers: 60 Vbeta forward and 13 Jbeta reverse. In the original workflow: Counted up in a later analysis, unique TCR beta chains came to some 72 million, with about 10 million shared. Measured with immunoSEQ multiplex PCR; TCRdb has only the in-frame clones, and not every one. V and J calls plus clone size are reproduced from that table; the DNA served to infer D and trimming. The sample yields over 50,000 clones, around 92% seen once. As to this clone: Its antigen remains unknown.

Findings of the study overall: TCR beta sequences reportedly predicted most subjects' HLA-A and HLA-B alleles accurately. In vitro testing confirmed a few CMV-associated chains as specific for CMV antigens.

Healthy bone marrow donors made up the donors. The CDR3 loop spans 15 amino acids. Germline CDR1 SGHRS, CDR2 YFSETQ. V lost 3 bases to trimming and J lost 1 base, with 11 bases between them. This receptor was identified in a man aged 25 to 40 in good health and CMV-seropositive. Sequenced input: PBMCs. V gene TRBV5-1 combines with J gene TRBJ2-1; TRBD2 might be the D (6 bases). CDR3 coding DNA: TGCGCCAGCAGCTCGGGGCTAGCGTCCTACAATGAGCAGTTCTTC. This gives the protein CASSSGLASYNEQFF. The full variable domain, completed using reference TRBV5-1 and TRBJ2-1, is KAGVTQTPRYLIKTRGQQVTLSCSPISGHRSVSWYQQTPGQGLQFLFEYFSETQRNKGNFPGRFSGRQFSNSRSEMNVSTLELGDSALYLCASSSGLASYNEQFFGPGTRLTVL.